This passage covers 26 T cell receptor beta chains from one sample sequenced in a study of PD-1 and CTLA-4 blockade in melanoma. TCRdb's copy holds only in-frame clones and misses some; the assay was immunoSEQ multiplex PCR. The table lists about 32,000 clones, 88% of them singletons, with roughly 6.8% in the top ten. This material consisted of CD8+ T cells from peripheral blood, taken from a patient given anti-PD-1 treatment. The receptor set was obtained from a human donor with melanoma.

Here the CDR3 DNA reads TGTGCCATACTCCGGGACAGGGGCGGCGAGCAGTACTTC. Translated: CAILRDRGGEQYF. J is TRBJ2-7 and V is TRBV2; 10 bases fit TRBD1. The J segment lost 6 bases and the V segment lost 10 bases, leaving 9 bases of the junction unmatched. CDR1 SNHLY and CDR2 FYNNEI come from the germline V gene. The CDR3 consists of 13 residues.

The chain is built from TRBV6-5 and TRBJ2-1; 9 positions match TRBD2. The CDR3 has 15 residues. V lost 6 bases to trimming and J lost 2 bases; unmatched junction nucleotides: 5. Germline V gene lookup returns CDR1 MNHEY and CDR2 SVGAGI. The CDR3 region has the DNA TGTGCCAGCAGCTCCGGGACTAGCCCCTACAATGAGCAGTTCTTC. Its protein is CASSSGTSPYNEQFF.

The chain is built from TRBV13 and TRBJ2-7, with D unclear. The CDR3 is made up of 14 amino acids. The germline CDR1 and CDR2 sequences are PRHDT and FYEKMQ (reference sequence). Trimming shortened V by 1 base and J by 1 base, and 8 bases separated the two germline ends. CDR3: CASSLAGFSYEQYF. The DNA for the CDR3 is TGTGCCAGCAGCTTAGCAGGATTTTCCTACGAGCAGTACTTC.

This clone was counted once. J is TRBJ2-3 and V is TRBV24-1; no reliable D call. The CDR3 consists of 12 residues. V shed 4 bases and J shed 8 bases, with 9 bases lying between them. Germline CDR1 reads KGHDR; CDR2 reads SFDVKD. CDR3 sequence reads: CATSDLEPTQYF. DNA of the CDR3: TGTGCCACCAGTGACCTGGAGCCTACGCAGTATTTT.

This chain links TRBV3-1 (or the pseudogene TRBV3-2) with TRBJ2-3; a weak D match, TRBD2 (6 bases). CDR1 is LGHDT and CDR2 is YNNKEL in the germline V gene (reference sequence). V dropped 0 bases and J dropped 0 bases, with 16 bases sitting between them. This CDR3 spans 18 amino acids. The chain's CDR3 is CASSQENGGDLSTDTQYF. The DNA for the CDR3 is TGTGCCAGCAGCCAAGAGAATGGAGGGGACCTCAGCACAGATACGCAGTATTTT.

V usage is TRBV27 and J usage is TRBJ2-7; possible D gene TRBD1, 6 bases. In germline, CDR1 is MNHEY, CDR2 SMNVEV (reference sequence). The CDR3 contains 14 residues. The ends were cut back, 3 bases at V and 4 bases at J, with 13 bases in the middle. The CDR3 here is CASSFRRTAYEQYF. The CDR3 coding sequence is TGTGCCAGCAGTTTCCGCAGGACAGCGTACGAGCAGTACTTC.

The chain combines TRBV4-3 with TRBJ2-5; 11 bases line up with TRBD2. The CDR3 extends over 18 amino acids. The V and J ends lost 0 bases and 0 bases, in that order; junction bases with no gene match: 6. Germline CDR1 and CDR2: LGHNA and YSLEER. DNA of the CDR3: TGCGCCAGCAGCCAAGACCTCCTACTAGCGGGGGACCAAGAGACCCAGTACTTC. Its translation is CASSQDLLLAGDQETQYF.

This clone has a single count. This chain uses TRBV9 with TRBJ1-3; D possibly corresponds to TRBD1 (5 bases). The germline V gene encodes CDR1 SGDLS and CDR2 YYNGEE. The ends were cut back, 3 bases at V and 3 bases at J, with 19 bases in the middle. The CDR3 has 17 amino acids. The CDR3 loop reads CASSGSLGRIFGNTIYF. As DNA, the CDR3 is TGTGCCAGCAGCGGTAGTTTGGGGCGAATCTTTGGAAACACCATATATTTT.

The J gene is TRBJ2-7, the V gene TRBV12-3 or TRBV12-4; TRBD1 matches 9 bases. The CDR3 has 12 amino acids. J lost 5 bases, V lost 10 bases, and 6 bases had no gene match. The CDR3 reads CAIGQGLDEQYF. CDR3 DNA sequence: TGTGCCATAGGACAGGGGCTGGACGAGCAGTACTTC.

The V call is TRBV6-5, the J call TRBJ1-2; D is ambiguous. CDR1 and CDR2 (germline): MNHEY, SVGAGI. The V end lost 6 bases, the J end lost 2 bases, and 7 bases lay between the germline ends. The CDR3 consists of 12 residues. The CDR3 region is CASRGRNYGYTF. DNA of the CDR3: TGTGCCAGCAGGGGTCGGAACTATGGCTACACCTTC.

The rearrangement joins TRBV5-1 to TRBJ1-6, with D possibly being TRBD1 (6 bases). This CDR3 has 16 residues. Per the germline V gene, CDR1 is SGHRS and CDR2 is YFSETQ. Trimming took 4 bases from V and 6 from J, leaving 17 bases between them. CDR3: CASSPEGRGANSPLHF. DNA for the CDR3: TGCGCCAGCAGCCCGGAGGGGAGGGGGGCTAATTCACCCCTCCACTTT.

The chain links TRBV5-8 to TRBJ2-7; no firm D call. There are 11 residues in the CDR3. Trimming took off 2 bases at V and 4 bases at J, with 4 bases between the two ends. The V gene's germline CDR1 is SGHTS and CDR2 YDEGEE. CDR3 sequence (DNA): TGTGCCAGCAGCTTTACATACGAGCAGTACTTC. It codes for CASSFTYEQYF.

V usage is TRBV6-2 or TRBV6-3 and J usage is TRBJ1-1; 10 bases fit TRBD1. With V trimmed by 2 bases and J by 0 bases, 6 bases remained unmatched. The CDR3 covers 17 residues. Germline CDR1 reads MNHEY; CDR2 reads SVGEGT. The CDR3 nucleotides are TGTGCCAGCAGTTACCGACAGGGGGCTTATATGAACACTGAAGCTTTCTTT. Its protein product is CASSYRQGAYMNTEAFF.

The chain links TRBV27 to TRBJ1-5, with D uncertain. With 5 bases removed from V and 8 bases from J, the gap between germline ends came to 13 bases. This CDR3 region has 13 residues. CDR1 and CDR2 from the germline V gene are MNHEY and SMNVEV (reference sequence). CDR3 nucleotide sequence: TGTGCCAGCAGTCCCTCCCCGGGGAAGCCCCAGCATTTT. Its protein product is CASSPSPGKPQHF.

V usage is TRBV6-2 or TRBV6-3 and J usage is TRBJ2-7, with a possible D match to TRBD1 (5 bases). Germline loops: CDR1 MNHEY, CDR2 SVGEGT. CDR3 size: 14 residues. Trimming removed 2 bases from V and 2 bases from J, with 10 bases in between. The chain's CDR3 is CASSYGAGPYEQYF. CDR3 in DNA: TGTGCCAGCAGTTACGGGGCAGGGCCCTACGAGCAGTACTTC.

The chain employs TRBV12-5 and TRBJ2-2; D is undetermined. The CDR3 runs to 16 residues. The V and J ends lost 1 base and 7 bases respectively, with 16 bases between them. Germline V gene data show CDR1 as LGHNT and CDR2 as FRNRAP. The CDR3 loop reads CASGLAESGPIGELFF. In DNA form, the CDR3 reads TGTGCTAGTGGTTTGGCCGAATCCGGGCCTATCGGGGAGCTGTTTTTT.

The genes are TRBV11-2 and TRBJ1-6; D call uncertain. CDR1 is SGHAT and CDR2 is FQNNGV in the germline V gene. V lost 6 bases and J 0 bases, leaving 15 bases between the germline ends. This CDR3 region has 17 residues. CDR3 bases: TGTGCCAGCAGTCGTCGGGCAGATAGCTCCTATAATTCACCCCTCCACTTT. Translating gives CASSRRADSSYNSPLHF.

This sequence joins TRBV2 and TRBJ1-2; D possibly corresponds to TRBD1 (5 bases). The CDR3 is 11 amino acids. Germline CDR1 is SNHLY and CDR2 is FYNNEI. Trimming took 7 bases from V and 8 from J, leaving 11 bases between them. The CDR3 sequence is CASNGGEGYTF. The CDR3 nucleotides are TGTGCCAGCAATGGAGGGGAAGGCTACACCTTC. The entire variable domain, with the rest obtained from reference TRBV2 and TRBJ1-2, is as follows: EPEVTQTPSHQVTQMGQEVILRCVPISNHLYFYWYRQILGQKVEFLVSFYNNEISEKSEIFDDQFSVERPDGSNFTLKIRSTKLEDSAMYFCASNGGEGYTFGSGTRLTVV.

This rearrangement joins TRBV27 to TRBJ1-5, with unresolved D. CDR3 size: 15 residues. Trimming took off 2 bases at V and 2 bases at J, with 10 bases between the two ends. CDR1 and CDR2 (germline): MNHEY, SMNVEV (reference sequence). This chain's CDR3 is CASSLLPEGNQPQHF. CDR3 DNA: TGTGCCAGCAGTTTACTTCCGGAGGGCAATCAGCCCCAGCATTTT.

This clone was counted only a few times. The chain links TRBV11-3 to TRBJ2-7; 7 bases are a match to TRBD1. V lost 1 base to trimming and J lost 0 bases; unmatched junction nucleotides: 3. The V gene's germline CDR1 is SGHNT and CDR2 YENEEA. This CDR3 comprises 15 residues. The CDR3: CASSLAAGGSYEQYF. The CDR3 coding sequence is TGTGCCAGCAGCTTAGCAGCAGGGGGCTCCTACGAGCAGTACTTC.

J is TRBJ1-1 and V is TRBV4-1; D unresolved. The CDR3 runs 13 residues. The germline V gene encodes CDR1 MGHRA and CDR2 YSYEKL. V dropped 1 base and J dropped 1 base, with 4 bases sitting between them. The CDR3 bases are TGCGCCAGCAGCCAAGGGGGGAACACTGAAGCTTTCTTT. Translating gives CASSQGGNTEAFF.

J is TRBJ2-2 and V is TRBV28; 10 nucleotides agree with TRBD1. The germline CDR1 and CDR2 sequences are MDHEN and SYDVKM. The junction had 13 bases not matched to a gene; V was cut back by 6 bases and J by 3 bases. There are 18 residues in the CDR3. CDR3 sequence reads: CASSSAVGTGAHTGELFF. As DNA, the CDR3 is TGTGCCAGCAGCTCCGCAGTCGGGACAGGGGCACACACCGGGGAGCTGTTTTTT. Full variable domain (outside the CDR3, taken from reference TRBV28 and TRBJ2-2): DVKVTQSSRYLVKRTGEKVFLECVQDMDHENMFWYRQDPGLGLRLIYFSYDVKMKEKGDIPEGYSVSREKKERFSLILESASTNQTSMYLCASSSAVGTGAHTGELFFGEGSRLTVL.

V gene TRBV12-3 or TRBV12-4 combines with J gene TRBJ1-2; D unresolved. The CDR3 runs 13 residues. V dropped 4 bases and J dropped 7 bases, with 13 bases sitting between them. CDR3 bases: TGTGCCAGCAGTTCCCCCCAGTCAGGTGGCTACACCTTC. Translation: CASSSPQSGGYTF.

The CDR3 DNA reads TGTGCCAGCTTCGACGGGACAGGGGGCCCCAGGGGATATGGCTACACCTTC. Protein: CASFDGTGGPRGYGYTF. This chain joins TRBV27 and TRBJ1-2; 12 nucleotides match TRBD1. Germline CDR1 and CDR2: MNHEY and SMNVEV (reference sequence). The CDR3 length is 17 residues. V lost 8 bases and J lost 5; bases outside the gene matches: 15.

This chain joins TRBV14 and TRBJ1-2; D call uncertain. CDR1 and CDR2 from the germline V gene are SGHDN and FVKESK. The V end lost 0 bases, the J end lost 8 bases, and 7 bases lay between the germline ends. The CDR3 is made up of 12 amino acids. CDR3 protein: CASSQEGFGYTF. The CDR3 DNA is TGTGCCAGCAGCCAAGAAGGGTTCGGCTACACCTTC.

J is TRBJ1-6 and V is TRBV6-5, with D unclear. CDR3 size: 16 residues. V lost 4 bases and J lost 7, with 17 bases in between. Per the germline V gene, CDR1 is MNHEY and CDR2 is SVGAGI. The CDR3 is CASSLGYPQGNSPLHF. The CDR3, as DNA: TGTGCCAGCAGTTTAGGCTATCCACAAGGAAATTCACCCCTCCACTTT.